This T cell receptor (beta chain) derives from a study of blood T cell repertoires in COVID-19. Trimming left V 6 bases short and J 2 bases short, with 14 bases between. CDR3 length: 15 residues. Germline CDR1 is LNHDA and CDR2 is SQIVND (reference sequence). This clone has more than one count but fewer than ten. Per the study methods: Reference gene primers were amplified, and this amplification served to estimate nucleated cell counts. The protocol was immunoSEQ multiplex PCR, while the TCRdb copy is restricted to in-frame clones and leaves out a portion. V and J calls and clone size are copied from that table; D and trimming were computed from the DNA. The table has approximately 300,000 clones, 80% to 90% seen once.

The V call is TRBV19, the J call TRBJ1-5; D gene unclear. The source of this sequence is a woman aged 45 to 65 with acute or convalescent COVID-19. The sequenced sample was peripheral blood. The CDR3 loop reads CASRLGSEGNQPQHF. The CDR3 nucleotides read TGTGCCAGTAGGCTCGGGTCAGAAGGCAATCAGCCCCAGCATTTT. The full variable domain, completed using reference TRBV19 and TRBJ1-5, is DGGITQSPKYLFRKEGQNVTLSCEQNLNHDAMYWYRQDPGQGLRLIYYSQIVNDFQKGDIAEGYSVSREKKESFPLTVTSAQKNPTAFYLCASRLGSEGNQPQHFGDGTRLSIL.